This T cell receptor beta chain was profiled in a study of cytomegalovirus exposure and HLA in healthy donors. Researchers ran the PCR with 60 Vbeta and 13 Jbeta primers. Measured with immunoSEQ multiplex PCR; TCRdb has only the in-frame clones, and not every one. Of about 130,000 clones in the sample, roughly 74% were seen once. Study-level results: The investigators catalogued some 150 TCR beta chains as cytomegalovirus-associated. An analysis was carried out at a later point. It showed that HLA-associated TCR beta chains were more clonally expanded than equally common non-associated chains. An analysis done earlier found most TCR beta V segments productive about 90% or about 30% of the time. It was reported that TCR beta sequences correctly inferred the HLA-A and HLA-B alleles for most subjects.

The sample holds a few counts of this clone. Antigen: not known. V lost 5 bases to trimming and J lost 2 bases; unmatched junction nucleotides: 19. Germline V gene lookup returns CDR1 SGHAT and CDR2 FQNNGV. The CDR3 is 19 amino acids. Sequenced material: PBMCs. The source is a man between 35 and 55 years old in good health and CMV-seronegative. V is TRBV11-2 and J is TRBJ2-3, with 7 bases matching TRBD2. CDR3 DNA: TGTGCCAGCAGCCCCCTGACGGGGGGTTTGGCGGGTAACACAGATACGCAGTATTTT. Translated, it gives CASSPLTGGLAGNTDTQYF. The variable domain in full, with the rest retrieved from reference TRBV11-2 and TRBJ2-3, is EAGVAQSPRYKIIEKRQSVAFWCNPISGHATLYWYQQILGQGPKLLIQFQNNGVVDDSQLPKDRFSAERLKGVDSTLKIQPAKLEDSAVYLCASSPLTGGLAGNTDTQYFGPGTRLTVL.